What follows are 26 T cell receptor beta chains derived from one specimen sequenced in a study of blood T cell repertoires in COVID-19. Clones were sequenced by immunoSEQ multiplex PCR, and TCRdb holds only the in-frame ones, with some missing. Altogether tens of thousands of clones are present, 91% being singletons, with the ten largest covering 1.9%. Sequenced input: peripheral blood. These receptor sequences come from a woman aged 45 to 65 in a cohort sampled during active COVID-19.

The CDR3, as DNA: TGTGCCACCAGTGACCCCCTAGGACAGGGGGCTATTAATGAGCAGTTCTTC. Its protein product is CATSDPLGQGAINEQFF. V usage is TRBV24-1 and J usage is TRBJ2-1, with TRBD1 matching over 11 bases. This CDR3 has 17 amino acids. V was clipped by 4 bases and J by 7 bases; unmatched bases: 11. Germline loops: CDR1 KGHDR, CDR2 SFDVKD.

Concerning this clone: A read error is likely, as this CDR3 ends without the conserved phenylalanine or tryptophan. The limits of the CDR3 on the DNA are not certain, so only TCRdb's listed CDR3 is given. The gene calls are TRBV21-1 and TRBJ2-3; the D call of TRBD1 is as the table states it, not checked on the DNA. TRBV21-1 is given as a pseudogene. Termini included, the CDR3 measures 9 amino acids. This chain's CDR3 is CASSPTGTT.

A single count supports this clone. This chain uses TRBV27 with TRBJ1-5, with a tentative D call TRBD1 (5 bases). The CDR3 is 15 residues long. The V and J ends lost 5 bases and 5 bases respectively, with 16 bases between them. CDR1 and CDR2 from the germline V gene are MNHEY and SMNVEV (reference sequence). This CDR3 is CASSPLLGGDQPQHF. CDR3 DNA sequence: TGTGCCAGCAGTCCCCTCTTGGGGGGAGATCAGCCCCAGCATTTT.

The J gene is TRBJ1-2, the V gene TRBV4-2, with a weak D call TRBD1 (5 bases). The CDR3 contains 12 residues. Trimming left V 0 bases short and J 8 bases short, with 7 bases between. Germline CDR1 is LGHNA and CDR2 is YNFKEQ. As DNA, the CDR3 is TGTGCCAGCAGCCAAGAGGGGGGAGGCTACACCTTC. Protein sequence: CASSQEGGGYTF.

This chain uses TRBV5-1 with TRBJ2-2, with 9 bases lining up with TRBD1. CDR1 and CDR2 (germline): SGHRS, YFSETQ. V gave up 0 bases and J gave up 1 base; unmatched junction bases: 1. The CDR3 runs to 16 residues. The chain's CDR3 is CASSLDRGLNTGELFF. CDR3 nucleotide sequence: TGCGCCAGCAGCTTGGACAGGGGGCTGAACACCGGGGAGCTGTTTTTT.

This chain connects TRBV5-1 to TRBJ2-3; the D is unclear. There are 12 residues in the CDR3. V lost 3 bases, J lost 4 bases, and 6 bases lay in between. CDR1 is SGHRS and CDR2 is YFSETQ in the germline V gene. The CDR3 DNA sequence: TGCGCCAGCAGCTACGACTCAGATACGCAGTATTTT. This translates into CASSYDSDTQYF. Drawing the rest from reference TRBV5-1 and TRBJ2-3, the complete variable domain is KAGVTQTPRYLIKTRGQQVTLSCSPISGHRSVSWYQQTPGQGLQFLFEYFSETQRNKGNFPGRFSGRQFSNSRSEMNVSTLELGDSALYLCASSYDSDTQYFGPGTRLTVL.

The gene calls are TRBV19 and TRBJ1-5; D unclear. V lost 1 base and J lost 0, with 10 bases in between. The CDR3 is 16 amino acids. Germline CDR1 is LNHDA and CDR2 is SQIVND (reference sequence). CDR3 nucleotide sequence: TGTGCCAGTAGTATAGGCGGAGCTTTTAGCAATCAGCCCCAGCATTTT. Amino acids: CASSIGGAFSNQPQHF.

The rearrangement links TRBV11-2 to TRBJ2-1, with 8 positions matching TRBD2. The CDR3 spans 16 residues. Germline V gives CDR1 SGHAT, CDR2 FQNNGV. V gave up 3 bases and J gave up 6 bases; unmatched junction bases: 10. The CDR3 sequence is CASSLVAGTFLNEQFF. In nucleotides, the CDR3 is TGTGCCAGCAGCTTGGTAGCGGGGACCTTTCTCAATGAGCAGTTCTTC.

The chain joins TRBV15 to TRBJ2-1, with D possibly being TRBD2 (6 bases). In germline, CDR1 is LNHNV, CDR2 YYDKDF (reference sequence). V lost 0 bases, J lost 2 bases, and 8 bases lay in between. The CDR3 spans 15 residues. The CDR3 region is CATSRDPGAYNEQFF. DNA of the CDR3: TGTGCCACCAGCAGAGACCCGGGAGCCTACAATGAGCAGTTCTTC.

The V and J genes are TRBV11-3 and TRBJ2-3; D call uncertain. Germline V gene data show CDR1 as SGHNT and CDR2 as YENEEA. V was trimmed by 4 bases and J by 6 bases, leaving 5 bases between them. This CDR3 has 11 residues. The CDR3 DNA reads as TGTGCCAGCAGCTCCTCCGATACGCAGTATTTT. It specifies CASSSSDTQYF.

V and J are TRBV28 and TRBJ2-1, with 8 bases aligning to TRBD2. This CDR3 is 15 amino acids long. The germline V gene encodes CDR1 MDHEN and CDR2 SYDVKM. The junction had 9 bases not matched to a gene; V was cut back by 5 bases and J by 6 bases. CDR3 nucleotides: TGTGCCAGCAGTCCCCAAGCGGGAGTAGTCAATGAGCAGTTCTTC. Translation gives CASSPQAGVVNEQFF.

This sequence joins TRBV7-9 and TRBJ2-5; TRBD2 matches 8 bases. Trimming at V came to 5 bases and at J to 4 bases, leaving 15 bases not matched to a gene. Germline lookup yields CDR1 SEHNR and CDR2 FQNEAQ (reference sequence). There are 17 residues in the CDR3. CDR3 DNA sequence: TGTGCCAGCAGCCCCGCCAGGCGGGCGGGAGGAAGAGAGACCCAGTACTTC. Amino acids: CASSPARRAGGRETQYF. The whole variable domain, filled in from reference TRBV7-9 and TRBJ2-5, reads DTGVSQNPRHKITKRGQNVTFRCDPISEHNRLYWYRQTLGQGPEFLTYFQNEAQLEKSRLLSDRFSAERPKGSFSTLEIQRTEQGDSAMYLCASSPARRAGGRETQYFGPGTRLLVL.

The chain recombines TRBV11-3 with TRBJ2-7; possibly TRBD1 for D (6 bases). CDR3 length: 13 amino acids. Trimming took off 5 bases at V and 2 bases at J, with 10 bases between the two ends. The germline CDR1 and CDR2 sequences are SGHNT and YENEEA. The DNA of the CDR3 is TGTGCCAGCAGCCTAGGACAGACCTACGAGCAGTACTTC. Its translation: CASSLGQTYEQYF.

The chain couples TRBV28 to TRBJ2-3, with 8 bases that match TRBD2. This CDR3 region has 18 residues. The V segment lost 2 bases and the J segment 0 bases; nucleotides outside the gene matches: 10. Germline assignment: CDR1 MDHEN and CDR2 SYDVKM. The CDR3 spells CASSLRTPAGESTDTQYF. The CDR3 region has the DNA TGTGCCAGCAGTTTAAGGACCCCAGCGGGAGAAAGCACAGATACGCAGTATTTT. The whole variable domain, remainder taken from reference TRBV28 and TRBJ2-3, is DVKVTQSSRYLVKRTGEKVFLECVQDMDHENMFWYRQDPGLGLRLIYFSYDVKMKEKGDIPEGYSVSREKKERFSLILESASTNQTSMYLCASSLRTPAGESTDTQYFGPGTRLTVL.

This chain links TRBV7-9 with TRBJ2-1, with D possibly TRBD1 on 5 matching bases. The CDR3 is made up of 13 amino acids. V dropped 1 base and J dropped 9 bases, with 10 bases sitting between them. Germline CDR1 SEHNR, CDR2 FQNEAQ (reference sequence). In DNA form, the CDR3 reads TGTGCCAGCAGCTTAGATGGGGCGGCTGAGCAGTTCTTC. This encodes CASSLDGAAEQFF.

This chain's CDR3 is CASRSTQGSGADTQYF. DNA of the CDR3: TGTGCCAGCCGCTCCACGCAGGGTAGCGGCGCAGATACGCAGTATTTT. The chain employs TRBV6-6 and TRBJ2-3; D perhaps matches TRBD2 (6 bases). The CDR3 has 16 residues. Trimming cost V 8 bases and J 4 bases, with 22 bases left between them. Germline CDR1 and CDR2: MNHNY and SVGAGI (reference sequence).

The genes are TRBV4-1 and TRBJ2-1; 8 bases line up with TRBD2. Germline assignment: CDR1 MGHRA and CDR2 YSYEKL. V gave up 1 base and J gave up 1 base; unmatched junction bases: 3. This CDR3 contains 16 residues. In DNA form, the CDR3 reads TGCGCCAGCAGCCAAGGAGCGGGAGTATCCTACAATGAGCAGTTCTTC. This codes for CASSQGAGVSYNEQFF.

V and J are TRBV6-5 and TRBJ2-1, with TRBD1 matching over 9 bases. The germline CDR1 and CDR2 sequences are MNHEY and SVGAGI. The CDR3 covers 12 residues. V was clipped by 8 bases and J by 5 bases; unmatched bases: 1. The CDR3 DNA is TGTGCCAGCTGGACAGGGGACAATGAGCAGTTCTTC. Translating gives CASWTGDNEQFF.

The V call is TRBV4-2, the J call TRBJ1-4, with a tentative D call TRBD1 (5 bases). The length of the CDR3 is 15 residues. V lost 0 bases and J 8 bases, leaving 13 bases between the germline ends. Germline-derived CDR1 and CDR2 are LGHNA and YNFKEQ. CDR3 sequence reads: CASSQDRAGREKLFF. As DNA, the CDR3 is TGTGCCAGCAGCCAAGATCGGGCAGGGCGGGAAAAACTGTTTTTT.

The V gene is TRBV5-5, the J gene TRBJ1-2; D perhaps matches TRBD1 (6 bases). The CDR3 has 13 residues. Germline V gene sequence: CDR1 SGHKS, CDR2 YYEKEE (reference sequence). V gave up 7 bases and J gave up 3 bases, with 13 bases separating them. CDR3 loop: CASGSDRDYGYTF. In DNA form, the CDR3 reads TGTGCCAGCGGATCGGACAGAGACTATGGCTACACCTTC.

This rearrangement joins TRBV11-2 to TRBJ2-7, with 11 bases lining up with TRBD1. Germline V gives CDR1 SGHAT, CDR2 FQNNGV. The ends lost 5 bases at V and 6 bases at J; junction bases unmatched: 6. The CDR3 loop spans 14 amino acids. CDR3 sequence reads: CASSAPGQGGEQYF. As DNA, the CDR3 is TGTGCCAGCAGCGCGCCGGGACAGGGGGGCGAGCAGTACTTC.

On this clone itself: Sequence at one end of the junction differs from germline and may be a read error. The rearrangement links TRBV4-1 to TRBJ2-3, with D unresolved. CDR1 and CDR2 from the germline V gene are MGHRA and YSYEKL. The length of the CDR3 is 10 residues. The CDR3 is CASSRPLLNF. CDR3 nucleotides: TGCGCCAGCAGCCGCCCGCTCCTAAATTTT.

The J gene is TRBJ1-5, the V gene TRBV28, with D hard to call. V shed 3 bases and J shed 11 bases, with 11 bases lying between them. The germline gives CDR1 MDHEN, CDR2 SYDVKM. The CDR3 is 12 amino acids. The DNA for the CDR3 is TGTGCCAGCAGTTTTCGGTCTCCGACCCAGCATTTT. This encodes CASSFRSPTQHF.

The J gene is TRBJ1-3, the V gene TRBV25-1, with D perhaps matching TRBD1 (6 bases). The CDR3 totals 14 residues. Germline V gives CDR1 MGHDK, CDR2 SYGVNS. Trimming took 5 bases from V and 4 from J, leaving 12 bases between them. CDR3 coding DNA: TGTGCCAGCAGTATGGCAGGGACAGGAAACACCATATATTTT. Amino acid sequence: CASSMAGTGNTIYF.

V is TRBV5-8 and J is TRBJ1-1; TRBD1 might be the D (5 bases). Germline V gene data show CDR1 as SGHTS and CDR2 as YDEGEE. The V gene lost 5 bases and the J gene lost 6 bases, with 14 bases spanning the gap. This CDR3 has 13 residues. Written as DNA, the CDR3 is TGTGCCAGCAGTACAGGAACTCAGGCTGAAGCTTTCTTT. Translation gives CASSTGTQAEAFF.

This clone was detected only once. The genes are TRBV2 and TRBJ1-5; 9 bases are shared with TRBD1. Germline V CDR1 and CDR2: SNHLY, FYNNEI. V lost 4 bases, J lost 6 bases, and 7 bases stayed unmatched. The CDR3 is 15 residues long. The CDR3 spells CASSVNRGHGQPQHF. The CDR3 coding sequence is TGTGCCAGCAGTGTGAACAGGGGGCACGGTCAGCCCCAGCATTTT.